This T cell receptor (beta chain) was sequenced in a study of T-cell reconstitution after alpha-beta-depleted transplantation in children. Germline V gene sequence: CDR1 SGHRS, CDR2 YFSETQ. V shed 0 bases and J shed 5 bases, with 5 bases lying between them. This CDR3 contains 12 residues. The TCRbeta library was prepared with unique molecular identifiers. TCRdb re-derived calls from the PCR reads in MiXCR, one entry per CDR3 protein. Seen here are about 250,000 distinct CDR3 sequences, more than 20% observed once, and the top ten hold roughly 5%. The chain employs TRBV5-1 and TRBJ1-2; no firm D call. The specimen was PBMCs, mostly from graft donor cells, collected 360 days after TCRalphabeta/CD19-depleted stem cell transplant. This TCR was recovered from a female patient aged 2 to 10 who had a stem cell transplant for congenital amegakaryocytic thrombocytopenia, so the T cells may come from the graft donor. The CDR3: CASSLDKYGYTF. DNA for the CDR3: TGCGCCAGCAGCTTGGATAAGTATGGCTACACCTTC.